This TCR beta chain was recorded in a study of T-cell reconstitution after alpha-beta-depleted transplantation in children. Germline V gene sequence: CDR1 SNHLY, CDR2 FYNNEI. This CDR3 is built from 16 residues. The library targeted TCRbeta and was prepared with unique molecular identifiers. From the PCR reads, TCRdb called clonotypes with MiXCR, one entry per CDR3 protein. Found here are some 500,000 distinct CDR3 sequences, about 17% of them singletons; the top ten hold 2.5% to 3.5%. This clonotype was counted only a few times. The receptor's source is a human donor who donated a stem cell graft to a child with acute lymphoblastic leukemia. This rearrangement joins TRBV2 to TRBJ2-6; D is perhaps TRBD1 (6 bases). Here the sequenced sample was PBMCs from the stem cell graft donor, taken from the stem cell graft. The CDR3: CACVRTDSSGANVLTF. For the CDR3, the DNA is TGTGCTTGTGTAAGGACAGATAGCTCTGGGGCCAACGTCCTGACTTTC.